This entry describes one T cell receptor beta chain. Per the authors' pipeline: Scientists estimated how many nucleated cells there were by amplifying reference gene primers. Method: immunoSEQ multiplex PCR; TCRdb's copy keeps in-frame clones and lacks some. The V and J calls and clone size were taken over from that table, and D and trimming were inferred from the DNA. The table has fewer than 200,000 clones, more than 80% seen once. The V end lost 3 bases, the J end lost 1 base, and 9 bases lay between the germline ends. Germline V gene sequence: CDR1 SNHLY, CDR2 FYNNEI. This CDR3 comprises 14 residues. Followed over time, Seattle patients had been enrolled while infection was active. This record comes from a study of blood T cell repertoires in COVID-19. About the study: The analysed material was cDNA or gDNA that came from T cells, B-cell-depleted T cells, or PBMCs.

The genes are TRBV2 and TRBJ1-1, with unresolved D. Sequencing input: peripheral blood. This TCR derives from a middle-aged woman with COVID-19, enrolled during active disease. In DNA, the CDR3 is TGTGCCAGCAGTGAGAGTCCGCCGAACACTGAAGCTTTCTTT. Protein: CASSESPPNTEAFF.